This T cell receptor beta chain is drawn from a study of blood T cell repertoires in COVID-19. Across the study: Specimens from acute and convalescent COVID-19 originated in the United States, Italy and Spain. T cells, B-cell-depleted T cells, or PBMCs provided the cDNA or gDNA that served as material.

Original handling: The authors estimated nucleated cell counts from reference gene primer amplification. Generated by immunoSEQ multiplex PCR, the TCRdb table keeps only in-frame clones and is missing some. V and J calls plus clone size are reproduced from that table; the DNA served to infer D and trimming. Counted here are under 300,000 clones, 75% to 85% occurring once; the ten biggest clones make up roughly 5.5%. The TCR comes from a human donor in a cohort sampled during active COVID-19. Sequencing input: peripheral blood.

The CDR3 DNA is TGTGCCAGCAGCTGGGGGCGGCGTGGAGAGACCCAGTACTTC. Amino acids: CASSWGRRGETQYF. V and J are TRBV5-6 and TRBJ2-5; TRBD1 might be the D (6 bases). Trimming shortened V by 3 bases and J by 4 bases, and 13 bases separated the two germline ends. Germline-derived CDR1 and CDR2 are SGHDT and YYEEEE. This CDR3 comprises 14 residues.